This T cell receptor (beta chain) was profiled in a study of blood T cell repertoires in COVID-19 (dated by TCRdb to about 2020). Describing the broader study: Collaborator samples came from the United States, Italy and Spain and covered acute and convalescent phases of COVID-19. The material from the prospective study consisted of cDNA or gDNA derived from T cells, B-cell-depleted T cells, or PBMCs. Deeply sampled blood TCRbeta repertoires from subjects exposed to, actively infected with, or recovered from COVID-19 were included in the dataset. The repertoires were made available in a free public database intended to serve as a resource for research on the immune response to SARS-CoV-2. The samples were drawn from the first 160 participants of the ongoing ImmuneRACE study and from 950 to 1,500 subjects provided by 6 global collaborators. The sample metadata nearly always contained a de-identified subject ID, COVID-19 status, age in years and sex. Where HLA class I and class II types were available, the types were taken from metadata supplied by the sample provider, not from assay-based typing.

Participants in the prospective study were enrolled through a virtual design, were aged about 18 to 90 years, and lived in 24 United States geographic areas. To assign participants to cohorts, the prospective study relied on clinical history that participants themselves reported in a screening survey and a study questionnaire. For ImmuneRACE Cohort 3, a participant was defined as recovered based on two consecutive negative NP/OP PCR tests, clearance by a healthcare professional, or resolution of symptoms. Mobile phlebotomists in the prospective study collected whole blood, serum and a nasopharyngeal or oropharyngeal swab from every participant. Over a roughly 2-month period, participants in the prospective study had the option of providing additional blood draws and questionnaires. Before DNA extraction, blood samples from the prospective study were shipped at room temperature or frozen. Summary of the overall study and its limitations: The amount of clinical and demographic metadata varied by source and participant and was provided uncurated.

The immunoSEQ Assay, a bias-controlled multiplex PCR, was used to amplify TCRbeta CDR3 regions from genomic DNA. Regarding the original processing steps: The number of nucleated cells in each sample was estimated from the amplification of reference gene primers within the assay. Sequence reads were collapsed and filtered to measure the absolute abundance of every unique TCRbeta CDR3 rearrangement. For each sample, productive Simpson clonality was calculated as the square root of Simpson's diversity index over productive rearrangements. The source is immuneACCESS, and TCRdb retained only in-frame sequences with V and J called. Part of the clones is not carried over; for the studies checked, unresolved V genes explain less than half of this, and the remainder is unexplained. Clonal size and the V and J genes are those of that table, whereas D and trimming came from the DNA. The sample has approximately 230,000 clones on record, 80% to 90% of them singletons. 15% of the sample comes from the top ten.

A remark on this clone: No cognate antigen has been identified for it. It has no much larger one-base neighbor in the sample; base qualities were not kept.

This sequence originates from a man between 18 and 29 years old who had recovered from COVID-19. Sequencing was carried out using PBMCs or T cells enriched from blood (not recorded which).

The CDR3 amino acid sequence is: CASSRDGESYGYTF. The DNA sequence follows: TGTGCCAGCAGCCGAGACGGAGAATCCTATGGCTACACCTTC. This sequence uses TRBV7-8 and TRBJ1-2; no D gene call is confident. V gives up 5 bases and J gives up 4 bases, and the segment between their germline ends measures 14 bases. Looking up the germline V gene yields CDR1 SGHVS and CDR2 FQNEAQ. From cysteine to phenylalanine, the CDR3 is 14 amino acids long. Only the CDR3 part of the read is kept: 42 bases, read in frame from the first base.